What follows is one T cell receptor beta chain and its context. The antigen remains unidentified. V lost 8 bases and J lost 5; bases outside the gene matches: 3. CDR3 size: 11 residues. Germline values: CDR1 DFQATT, CDR2 SNEGSKA (reference sequence). The PCR ran on 60 Vbeta and 13 Jbeta primers. The table came from immunoSEQ multiplex PCR; TCRdb's copy has only in-frame clones and leaves some out. The table has 200,000 or so clones, 84% seen once. This sample is drawn from a study of cytomegalovirus exposure and HLA in healthy donors. Notes on the study in general: The authors later found TCR association rates varying by HLA locus, with DRB1 most and HLA-C fewest. In a later analysis, an Asian-associated ancestry cluster reportedly showed fewer N-insertions than the roughly 700-donor mean. Later analysis suggested links between common viral pathogens and several top significant clusters.

The chain has TRBV20-1 and TRBJ2-3; 8 nucleotides align to TRBD2. The sequence came from a boy under 18 in good health and CMV-seronegative. Sequencing used PBMCs. This CDR3 is CSSGGQDTQYF. For the CDR3, the DNA is TGCAGTTCGGGGGGGCAAGATACGCAGTATTTT.